This T cell receptor beta chain was captured in a study of PD-L1 blockade in urothelial cancer (dated by TCRdb to 2016 to 2017). For context, the study as a whole: All patients started therapy around 2014 and received atezolizumab 1,200 mg intravenously every 3 weeks. About 90% of the 29 patients were identified as males with urothelial cancer of bladder origin, and a prior smoking history was reported by 18 of 29 patients. Patients had an ECOG performance status of 0 or 1 and had received between 0 and 3 prior chemotherapy regimens. Blood samples were analyzed at two time points: 3 weeks after treatment start (second dose) and 6 weeks after treatment start. Blood samples gave median yields of about 150,000 T cells and some 84,000 unique TCRs, along with a median clonality of roughly 0.08. An exploratory multi-omic analysis was conducted of the somatic, immune and clinical correlates of response to PD-L1 blockade with atezolizumab in urothelial cancer. TCR sequencing covered pretreatment tumor samples and matched, serially collected peripheral blood taken before and after atezolizumab treatment. Durable clinical benefit was defined as progression-free survival longer than 6 months, and TCR features were also tested against progression-free and overall survival. In the same patients, whole exome sequencing and RNA sequencing of pretreatment tumors were performed in addition to TCR sequencing. Durable clinical benefit was achieved by nine patients but not by the remaining 20. Pretreatment blood TCR-seq was available for nearly 30 patients, at least one posttreatment blood collection was obtained for about 25 patients, and tumor TCR-seq was available for about 25 patients.

Here is what the overall study found, with its caveats: Small sample size (n ≈ 27) and many exploratory analyses mean the results are intended to be hypothesis-generating. Among patients with durable benefit, tumor-associated TCR clones showed greater expansion in peripheral blood 3 weeks after treatment started (n = 22, p = 0.022). A pretreatment peripheral blood TCR clonality below the median was linked to improved progression-free and overall survival.

Comments on this clone: The clone's antigen remains unknown. No qualities accompany the bases; no much larger clone lies one base away.

What the time point label conveys for this sample: peripheral blood 6 weeks after treatment start. The cohort comprised around 30 patients with locally advanced or metastatic urothelial carcinoma treated at Memorial Sloan Kettering on a trial protocol. Peripheral blood mononuclear cells were collected pretreatment and during treatment, with between 1 and 8 total time points obtained per patient. The Qiagen DNeasy Blood extraction kit was used to purify genomic DNA from total PBMCs and tumor samples. PBMCs were collected pretreatment and during treatment, and were isolated and stored as previously described. Synthetic TCR analog templates were spiked into each PCR to estimate absolute template abundance from read counts. The immunoSEQ assay was used to amplify TCRbeta CDR3 regions from genomic DNA with bias-controlled V and J gene primers. Sequencing of rearranged TCRbeta segments was done at approximately 20X coverage. The paper's processing steps were these. Sequencing errors were corrected by clustering and CDR3s were annotated against IMGT to assign V, D and J genes. Downstream analyses used only productive TCRbeta rearrangements, leaving out any out-of-frame or stop-codon sequences. Clonality was calculated as one minus the Shannon entropy normalized by the log of the number of unique productive sequences. Fisher's exact test with Benjamini-Hochberg correction, at a threshold of adjusted p below 0.01, was used to find clones that differed between time points or between blood and tumor. TCRdb stores this immuneACCESS table with in-frame sequences only. Part of the clones is absent; in the studies checked, under half of the shortfall reflects unresolved V genes, and no reason is known for the rest. V and J calls and clone size are given by that table; D and trimming were obtained from the DNA. The sample includes some 51,000 clones, with 70% to 90% observed a single time. 2% to 3% of the sample belongs to the ten largest clones.

The origin of this receptor is a man aged 60-69 years with urothelial cancer. The sequenced sample was PBMCs, obtained around atezolizumab (anti-PD-L1) treatment.

The nucleotide sequence reads as follows: TGTGCCAGCAGCCAAGTGGGATGGGGCACCAACAGTGGCAATCAGCCCCAGCATTTT. It translates to CASSQVGWGTNSGNQPQHF. Here the chain combines TRBV4-2 and TRBJ1-5; perhaps TRBD1 is the D gene, with 5 bases matching. Reading from cysteine to phenylalanine, the CDR3 counts 19 amino acids. Left in the record is the CDR3 DNA by itself, 57 bases read in frame from the first base. The germline V gene encodes CDR1 LGHNA and CDR2 YNFKEQ. The germline ends are 21 bases apart after V is trimmed by 1 base and J by 2 bases.